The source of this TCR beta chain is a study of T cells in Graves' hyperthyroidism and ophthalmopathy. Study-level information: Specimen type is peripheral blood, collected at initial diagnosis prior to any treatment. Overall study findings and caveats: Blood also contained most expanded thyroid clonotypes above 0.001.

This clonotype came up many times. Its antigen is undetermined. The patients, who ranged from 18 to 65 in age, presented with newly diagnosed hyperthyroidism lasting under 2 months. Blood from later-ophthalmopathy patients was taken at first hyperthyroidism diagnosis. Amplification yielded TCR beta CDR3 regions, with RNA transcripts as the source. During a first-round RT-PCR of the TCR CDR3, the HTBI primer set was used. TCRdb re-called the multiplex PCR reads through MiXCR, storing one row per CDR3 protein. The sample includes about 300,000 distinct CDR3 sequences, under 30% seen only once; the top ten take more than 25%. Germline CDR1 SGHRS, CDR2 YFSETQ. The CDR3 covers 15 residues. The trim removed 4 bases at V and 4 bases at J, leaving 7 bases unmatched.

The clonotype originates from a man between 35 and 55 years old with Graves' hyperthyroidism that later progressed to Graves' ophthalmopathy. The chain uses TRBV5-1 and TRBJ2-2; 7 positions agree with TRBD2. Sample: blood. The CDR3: CASSPLTSSTGELFF. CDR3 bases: TGCGCCAGCAGCCCCTTGACTAGCTCCACCGGGGAGCTGTTTTTT. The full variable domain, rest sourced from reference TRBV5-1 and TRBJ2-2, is KAGVTQTPRYLIKTRGQQVTLSCSPISGHRSVSWYQQTPGQGLQFLFEYFSETQRNKGNFPGRFSGRQFSNSRSEMNVSTLELGDSALYLCASSPLTSSTGELFFGEGSRLTVL.